The sequence of this T cell receptor (beta chain) was determined in a study of control samples from healthy donors and cancer patients. This CDR3 is built from 15 residues. V lost 0 bases and J lost 5, with 11 bases in between. Germline V gene lookup returns CDR1 LGHNA and CDR2 YSLEER. Clones were read by immunoSEQ multiplex PCR, and TCRdb kept only the in-frame ones, dropping some. The sample yields about 120,000 clones, about 89% seen once. The receptor's source is a woman younger than 30 in good health. The chain has TRBV4-3 and TRBJ2-1, with D possibly matching TRBD1 (6 bases). Sequencing was performed on blood. CDR3 sequence reads: CASSQEFEGDNEQFF. CDR3 bases: TGCGCCAGCAGCCAAGAATTCGAGGGGGACAATGAGCAGTTCTTC.